This T cell receptor beta chain was observed in a study of T cells in Graves' hyperthyroidism and ophthalmopathy. Study observations and caveats: Within blood appeared most thyroid clonotypes that had expanded above 0.001.

V was trimmed by 1 base and J by 7 bases, leaving 4 bases between them. The CDR3 is 11 amino acids. Germline assignment: CDR1 LNHNV and CDR2 YYDKDF (reference sequence). Patients with uncontrolled infections, other autoimmune diseases, pregnancy or lactation were excluded. Fresh peripheral blood, around 9.2 ml of it, supplied the PBMCs. Researchers took RNA transcripts and amplified the TCR beta CDR3 regions from them. Initially, a first-round RT-PCR of the TCR CDR3 employed the HTBI primer set. TCRdb processed the multiplex PCR reads anew with MiXCR; each CDR3 protein has one entry. The sample yields about 600,000 distinct CDR3 sequences, around 13% seen once. As for this clonotype: The antigen remains undetermined.

Sequencing was carried out using blood. The V and J genes are TRBV15 and TRBJ2-5; D call uncertain. This clonotype was sampled from a woman aged 45 to 65 with Graves' ophthalmopathy. CDR3: CATSRAGTQYF. The CDR3 nucleotides read TGTGCCACCAGCAGAGCGGGGACCCAGTACTTC.